One sample yielded the 8 T cell receptor beta chains listed below, sequenced in a study of T cell repertoires in cytomegalovirus infection (dated by TCRdb to the late 2010s). Sequencing was carried out with an Illumina HiSeq 1500. TCRdb redid the processing of the public reads, applying fastp at Q25 and MiXCR, and retained in-frame beta chains. Duplicate CDR3 protein sequences are folded into a single record with the most common DNA and genes. The sample table shows 600,000 to 800,000 distinct CDR3 sequences, and less than 25% are seen once. Around 7.6% of the sample is held by the ten biggest clonotypes. The sequenced sample was CD8+ T cells from PBMCs. Receptors were obtained from a human donor in good health (CMV status not recorded). Some clones in this sample may be carry-over from other donors' samples.

This clonotype appeared many times. V usage is TRBV6-5 and J usage is TRBJ2-3; D is ambiguous. This CDR3 has 15 residues. Germline loops: CDR1 MNHEY, CDR2 SVGAGI. The V end lost 0 bases, the J end lost 4 bases, and 11 bases lay between the germline ends. The CDR3 nucleotides are TGTGCCAGCAGTTACTCGATTTTCCTTGCAGATACGCAGTATTTT. Protein product: CASSYSIFLADTQYF.

The chain combines TRBV28 with TRBJ2-1, with 7 positions matching TRBD2. The CDR3 is 15 amino acids. The junction had 9 bases not matched to a gene; V was cut back by 3 bases and J by 7 bases. Germline-derived CDR1 and CDR2 are MDHEN and SYDVKM. CDR3 bases: TGTGCCAGCAGTTTGGGTAGGGAGGGGTTTAATGAGCAGTTCTTC. Protein: CASSLGREGFNEQFF.

The V and J genes are TRBV20-1 and TRBJ2-1; D might be TRBD1 (5 bases). This CDR3 region has 15 residues. Between the trimmed V and J ends, which lost 1 base and 8 bases, there was a span of 18 bases. Germline CDR1 reads DFQATT; CDR2 reads SNEGSKA (reference sequence). The CDR3, as DNA: TGCAGTGCTAGAGGTGCACTGGACACCGGCTATGAGCAGTTCTTC. Translation gives CSARGALDTGYEQFF.

The J gene is TRBJ1-2, the V gene TRBV7-4, with D perhaps TRBD1 (5 bases). The CDR3 spans 15 residues. Per the germline V gene, CDR1 is SGHVT and CDR2 is SQSDAQ. V gave up 6 bases and J gave up 2 bases, with 16 bases separating them. CDR3 sequence reads: CASRDTDKLNYGYTF. The CDR3 DNA is TGTGCCAGCAGGGATACGGACAAGTTAAACTATGGCTACACCTTC. The whole variable domain, remainder taken from reference TRBV7-4 and TRBJ1-2, is GAGVSQSPRYKVAKRGRDVALRCDSISGHVTLYWYRQTLGQGSEVLTYSQSDAQRDKSGRPSGRFSAERPERSVSTLKIQRTEQGDSAVYLCASRDTDKLNYGYTFGSGTRLTVV.

The table lists this clonotype with a few counts. The chain combines TRBV28 with TRBJ2-3; D is undetermined. The CDR3 loop spans 16 amino acids. V lost 2 bases and J lost 1, with 13 bases in between. CDR1 and CDR2 (germline): MDHEN, SYDVKM. The CDR3 DNA reads as TGTGCCAGCAGTTTAGCCGGACGTGGGGGCACAGATACGCAGTATTTT. Residues: CASSLAGRGGTDTQYF. The whole variable domain, remainder taken from reference TRBV28 and TRBJ2-3, is DVKVTQSSRYLVKRTGEKVFLECVQDMDHENMFWYRQDPGLGLRLIYFSYDVKMKEKGDIPEGYSVSREKKERFSLILESASTNQTSMYLCASSLAGRGGTDTQYFGPGTRLTVL.

In nucleotides, the CDR3 is TGTGCCAGCAGCTTAGTGTGGGGCCAAGAGACCCAGTACTTC. This codes for CASSLVWGQETQYF. The chain combines TRBV7-6 with TRBJ2-5; unclear D gene. Trimming stripped 1 base from V and 1 base from J, with 7 bases between. Germline CDR1 reads SGHVS; CDR2 reads FNYEAQ. This CDR3 has 14 amino acids.

The chain is built from TRBV20-1 and TRBJ1-1; 7 bases align to TRBD1. The trim removed 0 bases at V and 5 bases at J, leaving 6 bases unmatched. The V gene's germline CDR1 is DFQATT and CDR2 SNEGSKA (reference sequence). The CDR3 is made up of 14 amino acids. CDR3 sequence reads: CSAREITGATEAFF. The CDR3, as DNA: TGCAGTGCTAGAGAAATCACAGGGGCTACTGAAGCTTTCTTT.

The table lists this clonotype with a few counts. The rearrangement joins TRBV29-1 to TRBJ1-2; a possible D gene is TRBD1 (5 bases). V was shortened by 5 bases and J by 8 bases, with 18 bases between the two germline ends. CDR1 is SQVTM and CDR2 is ANQGSEA in the germline V gene. The CDR3 sequence is 13 residues long. The CDR3 loop is CSVHAGPSIGYTF. CDR3 DNA: TGCAGCGTTCACGCGGGACCCAGTATAGGCTACACCTTC.